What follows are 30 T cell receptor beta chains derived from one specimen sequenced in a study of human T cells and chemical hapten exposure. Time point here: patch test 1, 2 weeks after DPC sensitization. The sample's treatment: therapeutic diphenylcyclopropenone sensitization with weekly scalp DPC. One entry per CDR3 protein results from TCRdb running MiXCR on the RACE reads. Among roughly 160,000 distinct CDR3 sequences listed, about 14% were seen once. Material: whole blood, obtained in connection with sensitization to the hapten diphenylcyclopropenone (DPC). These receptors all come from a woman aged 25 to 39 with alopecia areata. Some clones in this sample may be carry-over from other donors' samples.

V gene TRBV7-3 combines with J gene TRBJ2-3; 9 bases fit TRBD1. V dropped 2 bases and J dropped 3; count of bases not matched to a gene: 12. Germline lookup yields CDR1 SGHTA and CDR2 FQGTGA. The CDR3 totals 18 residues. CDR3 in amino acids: CASSLQPKTGGGTDTQYF. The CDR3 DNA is TGTGCCAGCAGCTTACAACCCAAGACAGGGGGAGGAACAGATACGCAGTATTTT. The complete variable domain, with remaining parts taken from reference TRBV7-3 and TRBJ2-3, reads GAGVSQTPSNKVTEKGKYVELRCDPISGHTALYWYRQSLGQGPEFLIYFQGTGAADDSGLPNDRFFAVRPEGSVSTLKIQRTERGDSAVYLCASSLQPKTGGGTDTQYFGPGTRLTVL.

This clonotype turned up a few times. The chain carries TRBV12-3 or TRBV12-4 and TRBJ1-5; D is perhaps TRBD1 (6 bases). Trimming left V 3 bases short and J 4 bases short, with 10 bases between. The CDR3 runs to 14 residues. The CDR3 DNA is TGTGCCAGCAGTTTCGCAGGGGCGAATCAGCCCCAGCATTTT. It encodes CASSFAGANQPQHF.

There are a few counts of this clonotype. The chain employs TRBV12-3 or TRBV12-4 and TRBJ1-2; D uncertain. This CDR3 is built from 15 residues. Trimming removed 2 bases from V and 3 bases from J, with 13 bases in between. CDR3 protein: CASSLRGSGDYGYTF. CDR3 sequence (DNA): TGTGCCAGCAGTTTACGGGGTAGCGGCGACTATGGCTACACCTTC.

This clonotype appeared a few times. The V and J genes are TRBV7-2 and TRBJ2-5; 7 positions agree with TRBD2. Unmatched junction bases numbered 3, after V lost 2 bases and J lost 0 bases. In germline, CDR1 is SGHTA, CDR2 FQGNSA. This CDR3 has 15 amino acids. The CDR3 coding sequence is TGTGCCAGCAGCTTAATAGGGACTAACCAAGAGACCCAGTACTTC. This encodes CASSLIGTNQETQYF.

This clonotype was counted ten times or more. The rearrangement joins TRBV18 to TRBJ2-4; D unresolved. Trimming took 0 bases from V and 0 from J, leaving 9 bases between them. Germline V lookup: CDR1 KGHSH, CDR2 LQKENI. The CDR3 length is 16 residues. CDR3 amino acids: CASSPPTSLAKNIQYF. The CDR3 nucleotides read TGTGCCAGCTCACCACCTACGAGCCTAGCCAAAAACATTCAGTACTTC.

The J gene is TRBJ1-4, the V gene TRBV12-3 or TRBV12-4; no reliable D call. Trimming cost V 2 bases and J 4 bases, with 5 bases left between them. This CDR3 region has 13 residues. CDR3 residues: CASSLHLNEKLFF. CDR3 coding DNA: TGTGCCAGCAGTTTACATCTTAATGAAAAACTGTTTTTT.

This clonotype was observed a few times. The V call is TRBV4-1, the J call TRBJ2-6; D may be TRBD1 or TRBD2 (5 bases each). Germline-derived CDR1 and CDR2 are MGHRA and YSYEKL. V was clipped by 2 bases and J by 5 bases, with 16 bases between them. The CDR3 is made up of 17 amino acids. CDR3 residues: CASSQPGKGKRANVLTF. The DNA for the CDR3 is TGCGCCAGCAGCCAACCCGGGAAGGGGAAGAGGGCCAACGTCCTGACTTTC.

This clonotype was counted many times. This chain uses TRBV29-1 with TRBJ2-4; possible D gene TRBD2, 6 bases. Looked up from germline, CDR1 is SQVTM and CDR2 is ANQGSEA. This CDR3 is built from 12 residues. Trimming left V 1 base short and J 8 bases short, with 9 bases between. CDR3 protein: CSVEGGGDIQYF. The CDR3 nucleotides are TGCAGCGTTGAAGGAGGCGGGGACATTCAGTACTTC.

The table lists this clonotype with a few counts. Written as DNA, the CDR3 is TGTGCCAGTATTAGTAACTCCTACGAGCAGTACTTC. This translates into CASISNSYEQYF. V and J are TRBV19 and TRBJ2-7; D ambiguous. The CDR3 loop spans 12 amino acids. Looked up from germline, CDR1 is LNHDA and CDR2 is SQIVND (reference sequence). Trimming removed 7 bases at V and 0 bases at J, with 7 bases between.

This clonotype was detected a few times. In DNA, the CDR3 is TGTGCCAGCAGCTTTGCCCCACAAAAGTCTATAGGGATTCAAGAGACCCAGTACTTC. Its protein product is CASSFAPQKSIGIQETQYF. The V and J genes are TRBV7-2 and TRBJ2-5; no definite D call. This CDR3 comprises 19 residues. Trimming removed 3 bases from V and 2 bases from J, with 25 bases in between. CDR1 is SGHTA and CDR2 is FQGNSA in the germline V gene.

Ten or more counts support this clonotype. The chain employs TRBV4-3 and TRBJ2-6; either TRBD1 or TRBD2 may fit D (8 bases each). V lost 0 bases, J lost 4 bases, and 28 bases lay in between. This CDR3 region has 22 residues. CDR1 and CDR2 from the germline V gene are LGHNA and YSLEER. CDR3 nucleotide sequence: TGCGCCAGCAGCCAAGATTGGTCGGGGACAGGACTAGCCCAACACGGGGCCAACGTCCTGACTTTC. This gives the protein CASSQDWSGTGLAQHGANVLTF.

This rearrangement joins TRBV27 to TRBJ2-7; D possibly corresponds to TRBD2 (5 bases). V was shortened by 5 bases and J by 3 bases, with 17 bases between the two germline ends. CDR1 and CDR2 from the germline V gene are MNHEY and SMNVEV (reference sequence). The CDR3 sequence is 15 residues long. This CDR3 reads CASSHPGEGYYEQYF. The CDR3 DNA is TGTGCCAGCAGTCACCCCGGAGAGGGCTACTACGAGCAGTACTTC.

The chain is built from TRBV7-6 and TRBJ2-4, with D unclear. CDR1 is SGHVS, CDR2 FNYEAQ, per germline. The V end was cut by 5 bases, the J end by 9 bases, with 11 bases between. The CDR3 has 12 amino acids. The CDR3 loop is CASSARNGIQYF. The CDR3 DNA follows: TGTGCCAGCAGCGCCCGAAATGGCATTCAGTACTTC. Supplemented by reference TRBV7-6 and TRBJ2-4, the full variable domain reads GAGVSQSPRYKVTKRGQDVALRCDPISGHVSLYWYRQALGQGPEFLTYFNYEAQQDKSGLPNDRFSAERPEGSISTLTIQRTEQRDSAMYRCASSARNGIQYFGAGTRLSVL.

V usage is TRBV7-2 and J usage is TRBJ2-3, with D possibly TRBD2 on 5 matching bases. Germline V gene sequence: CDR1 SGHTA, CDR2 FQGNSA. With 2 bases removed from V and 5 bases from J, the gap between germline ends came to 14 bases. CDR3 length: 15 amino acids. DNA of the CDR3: TGTGCCAGCAGCTTACTAGGACTCCGAGTAGATACGCAGTATTTT. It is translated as CASSLLGLRVDTQYF.

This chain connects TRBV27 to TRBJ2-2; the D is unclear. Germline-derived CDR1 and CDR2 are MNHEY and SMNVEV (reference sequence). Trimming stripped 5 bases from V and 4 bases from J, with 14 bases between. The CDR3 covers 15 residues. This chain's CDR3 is CASSRISTSTGELFF. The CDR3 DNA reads TGTGCCAGCAGTCGCATATCCACGTCCACCGGGGAGCTGTTTTTT.

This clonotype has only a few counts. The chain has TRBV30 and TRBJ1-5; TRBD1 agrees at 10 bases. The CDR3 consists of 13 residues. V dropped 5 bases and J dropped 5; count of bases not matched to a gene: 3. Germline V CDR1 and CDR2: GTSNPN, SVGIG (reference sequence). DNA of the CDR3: TGTGCCTGGCGGGGGACAGGGGATCAGCCCCAGCATTTT. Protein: CAWRGTGDQPQHF. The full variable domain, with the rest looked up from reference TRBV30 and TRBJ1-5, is SQTIHQWPATLVQPVGSPLSLECTVEGTSNPNLYWYRQAAGRGLQLLFYSVGIGQISSEVPQNLSASRPQDRQFILSSKKLLLSDSGFYLCAWRGTGDQPQHFGDGTRLSIL.

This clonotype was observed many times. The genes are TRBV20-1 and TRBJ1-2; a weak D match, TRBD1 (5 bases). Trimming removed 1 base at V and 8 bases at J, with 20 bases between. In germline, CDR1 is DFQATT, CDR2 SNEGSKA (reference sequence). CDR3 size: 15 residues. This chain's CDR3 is CSARVPMVPGSGYTF. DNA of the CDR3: TGCAGTGCTAGAGTCCCCATGGTCCCAGGGTCGGGCTACACCTTC.

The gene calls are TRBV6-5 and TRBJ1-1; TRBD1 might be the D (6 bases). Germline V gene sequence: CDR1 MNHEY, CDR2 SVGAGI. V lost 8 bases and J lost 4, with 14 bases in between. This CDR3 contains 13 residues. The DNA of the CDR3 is TGTGCCAGCGGAACAGGGTTAGGCACTGAAGCTTTCTTT. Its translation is CASGTGLGTEAFF.

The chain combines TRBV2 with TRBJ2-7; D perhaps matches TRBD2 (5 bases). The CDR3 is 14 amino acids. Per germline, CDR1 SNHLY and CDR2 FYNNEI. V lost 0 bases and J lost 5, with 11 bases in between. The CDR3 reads CASSEALRGHEQYF. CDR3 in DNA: TGTGCCAGCAGTGAAGCGCTTCGGGGTCACGAGCAGTACTTC. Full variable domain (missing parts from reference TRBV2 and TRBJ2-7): EPEVTQTPSHQVTQMGQEVILRCVPISNHLYFYWYRQILGQKVEFLVSFYNNEISEKSEIFDDQFSVERPDGSNFTLKIRSTKLEDSAMYFCASSEALRGHEQYFGPGTRLTVT.

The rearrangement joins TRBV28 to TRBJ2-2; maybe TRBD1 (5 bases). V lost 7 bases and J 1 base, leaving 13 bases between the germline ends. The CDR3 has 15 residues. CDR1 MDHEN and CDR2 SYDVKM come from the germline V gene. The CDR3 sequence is CASNPSQGNTGELFF. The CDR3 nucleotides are TGTGCCAGCAACCCGTCGCAGGGGAACACCGGGGAGCTGTTTTTT.

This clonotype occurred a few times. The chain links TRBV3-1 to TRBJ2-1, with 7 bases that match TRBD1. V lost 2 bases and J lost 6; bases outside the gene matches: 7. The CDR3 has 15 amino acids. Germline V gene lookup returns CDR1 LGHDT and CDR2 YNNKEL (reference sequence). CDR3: CASSQPGTVSNEQFF. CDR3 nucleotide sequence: TGTGCCAGCAGCCAACCCGGGACAGTCAGCAATGAGCAGTTCTTC.

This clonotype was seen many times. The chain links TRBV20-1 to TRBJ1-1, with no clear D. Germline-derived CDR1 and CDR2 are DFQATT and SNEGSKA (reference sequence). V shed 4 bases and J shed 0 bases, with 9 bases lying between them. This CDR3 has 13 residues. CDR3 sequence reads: CSANRALNTEAFF. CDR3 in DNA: TGCAGTGCTAACCGGGCCCTGAACACTGAAGCTTTCTTT.

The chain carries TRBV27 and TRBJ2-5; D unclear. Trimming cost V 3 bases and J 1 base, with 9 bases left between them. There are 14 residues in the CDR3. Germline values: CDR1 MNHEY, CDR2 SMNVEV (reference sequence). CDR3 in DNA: TGTGCCAGCAGTTTCCTCGCCAGCCAAGAGACCCAGTACTTC. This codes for CASSFLASQETQYF.

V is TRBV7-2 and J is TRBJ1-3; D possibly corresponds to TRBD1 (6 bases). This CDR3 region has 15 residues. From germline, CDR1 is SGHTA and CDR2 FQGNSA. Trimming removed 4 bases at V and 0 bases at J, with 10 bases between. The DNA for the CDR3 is TGTGCCAGCAGCTATCGGACAGCCTCTGGAAACACCATATATTTT. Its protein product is CASSYRTASGNTIYF.

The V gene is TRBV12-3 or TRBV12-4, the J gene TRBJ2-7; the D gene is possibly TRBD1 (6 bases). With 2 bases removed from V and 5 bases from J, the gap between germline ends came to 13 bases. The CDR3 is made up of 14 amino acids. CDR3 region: CASSLFPGENEQYF. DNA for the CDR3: TGTGCCAGCAGTTTATTCCCAGGGGAGAACGAGCAGTACTTC.

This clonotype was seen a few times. CDR3 in DNA: TGCAGCGTTGAAGAAGAGCGGACCTACAATGAGCAGTTCTTC. This gives the protein CSVEEERTYNEQFF. The chain combines TRBV29-1 with TRBJ2-1, with D perhaps matching TRBD2 (5 bases). Germline CDR1 SQVTM, CDR2 ANQGSEA. V shed 0 bases and J shed 2 bases, with 8 bases lying between them. The CDR3 is 14 residues long.

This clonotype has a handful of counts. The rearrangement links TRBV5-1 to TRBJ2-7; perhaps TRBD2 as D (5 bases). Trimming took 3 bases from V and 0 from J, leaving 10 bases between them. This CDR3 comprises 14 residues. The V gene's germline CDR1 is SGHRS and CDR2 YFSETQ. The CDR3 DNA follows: TGCGCCAGCAGCTGGGCGGGCCGCTCCTACGAGCAGTACTTC. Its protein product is CASSWAGRSYEQYF.

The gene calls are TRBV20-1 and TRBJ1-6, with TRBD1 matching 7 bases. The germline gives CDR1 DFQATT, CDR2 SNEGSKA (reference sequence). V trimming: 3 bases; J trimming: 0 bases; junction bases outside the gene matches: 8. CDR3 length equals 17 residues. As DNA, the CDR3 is TGCAGTGCTAGGGGGACAGTTACAAGCTCCTATAATTCACCCCTCCACTTT. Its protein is CSARGTVTSSYNSPLHF.

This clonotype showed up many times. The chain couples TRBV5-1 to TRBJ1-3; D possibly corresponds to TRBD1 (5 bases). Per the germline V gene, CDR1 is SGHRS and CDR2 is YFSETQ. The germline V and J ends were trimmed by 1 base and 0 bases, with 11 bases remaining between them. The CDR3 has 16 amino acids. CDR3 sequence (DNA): TGCGCCAGCAGCTTGACTACAGGATCCTCTGGAAACACCATATATTTT. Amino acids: CASSLTTGSSGNTIYF.

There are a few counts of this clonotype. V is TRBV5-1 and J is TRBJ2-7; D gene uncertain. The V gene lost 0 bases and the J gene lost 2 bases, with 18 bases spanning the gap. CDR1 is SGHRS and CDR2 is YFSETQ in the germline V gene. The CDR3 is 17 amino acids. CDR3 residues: CASSLGASAVLPYEQYF. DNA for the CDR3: TGCGCCAGCAGCTTGGGGGCCTCGGCAGTCCTGCCCTACGAGCAGTACTTC.